Here is one T cell receptor beta chain with its context. Its antigen is unknown. This record belongs to a study of T cells after yellow fever vaccination. Across the study: It was SMART-Seq v4 Ultra Low Input that prepared the fractions with low cell numbers. Study observations and caveats: Weaker, the secondary response had a peak occurring faster, on day 5 versus 15. Clones from primary vaccination mostly reappeared after the booster (approximately 95% CD4, just over 85% CD8).

Trimming stripped 1 base from V and 0 bases from J, with 8 bases between. The germline CDR1 and CDR2 sequences are SGHRS and YFSETQ. CDR3 length equals 15 residues. TCRdb reprocessed the 5' RACE reads with MiXCR, giving one entry per CDR3 protein. The table includes 450,000 to 650,000 distinct CDR3 sequences, 20% to 25% detected once. Sample: PBMCs, taken roughly 23 days after the first yellow fever vaccination. V is TRBV5-1 and J is TRBJ1-5, with D hard to call. The source is a young man who received the YFV17D yellow fever vaccine. Here the CDR3 reads CASSLYGNSNQPQHF. As DNA, the CDR3 is TGCGCCAGCAGCTTGTACGGCAATAGCAATCAGCCCCAGCATTTT.